This T cell receptor beta chain was sequenced during a study of T cell responses to AZD1222 COVID-19 vaccine. Overall study findings and caveats: Most donors were white British and more were female, and clonal diversity was possibly underestimated. In the spike-specific TCR repertoire, nearly half reportedly target unmutated variant regions.

Comments on this clone: Its antigen is unknown.

The CDR3 has 12 amino acids. Germline V CDR1 and CDR2: SEHNR, FQNEAQ (reference sequence). Trimming left V 1 base short and J 3 bases short, with 4 bases between. TCRdb keeps only in-frame clones here, not all; method: immunoSEQ multiplex PCR. The sample lists about 110,000 clones; about 85% were seen once. The source of this sequence is an adult in good health. The sequenced sample was peripheral blood, obtained on day 0 of AZD1222 vaccination. The gene calls are TRBV7-9 and TRBJ2-7; the D is unclear. The CDR3 nucleotides are TGTGCCAGCAGCTTAGTAGGCTACGAGCAGTACTTC. This gives the protein CASSLVGYEQYF. Complete variable domain (other parts from reference TRBV7-9 and TRBJ2-7): DTGVSQNPRHKITKRGQNVTFRCDPISEHNRLYWYRQTLGQGPEFLTYFQNEAQLEKSRLLSDRFSAERPKGSFSTLEIQRTEQGDSAMYLCASSLVGYEQYFGPGTRLTVT.